This TCR beta chain is from a study of human T cells and chemical hapten exposure. The wider study: Diphenylcyclopropenone, dosed weekly to the scalp, was given to patients throughout the roughly 25-week study.

The V gene's germline CDR1 is MNHEY and CDR2 SVGAGI. The CDR3 runs 15 residues. The V end was cut by 6 bases, the J end by 0 bases, with 15 bases between. The library put unique molecular identifiers onto individual cDNA molecules. TCRdb fed the RACE reads into MiXCR, producing one record per CDR3 protein. The table records 330,000 or so distinct CDR3 sequences, under 6.5% of them present only once. Time point given: patch test 2, 6 weeks after DPC sensitization. Treatment of the sample: therapeutic diphenylcyclopropenone sensitization with weekly scalp DPC. The TCR comes from a woman between 18 and 29 years old with alopecia areata. Some clones in this sample may be carry-over from other donors' samples. The genes are TRBV6-5 and TRBJ2-7; tentative D call: TRBD2 (5 bases). Source: whole blood, taken in connection with sensitization to the hapten diphenylcyclopropenone (DPC). CDR3 bases: TGTGCCAGCAGGGCATTTACTGGGAGCTCCTACGAGCAGTACTTC. Translated, it gives CASRAFTGSSYEQYF.